Below are 28 T cell receptor beta chains sequenced from a single sample in a study of T cells after yellow fever vaccination. TCRdb fed the 5' RACE reads into MiXCR, producing one record per CDR3 protein. The table has a few hundred thousand distinct CDR3 sequences, 3.6% seen once. Here the sequenced sample was PBMCs, taken on the day of the yellow fever booster vaccination. The receptors stem from a man aged 18 to 29 who received the YFV17D yellow fever vaccine.

The DNA for the CDR3 is TGTGCCAGCAGCGTAGCTGGGGGCGCCAGAGAGACCCAGTACTTC. This gives the protein CASSVAGGARETQYF. The rearrangement uses TRBV9 and TRBJ2-5, with TRBD1 as a possible D gene (6 bases). From germline, CDR1 is SGDLS and CDR2 YYNGEE. V was pared by 0 bases and J by 4 bases, with 13 bases between. This CDR3 comprises 15 residues.

CDR3 in amino acids: CASRDLQSRSPLHF. For the CDR3, the DNA is TGTGCCAGCAGGGACCTTCAGTCCCGGTCACCCCTCCACTTT. The J gene is TRBJ1-6, the V gene TRBV12-3 or TRBV12-4; no reliable D call. The CDR3 covers 14 residues. The V gene lost 6 bases and the J gene lost 10 bases, with 16 bases spanning the gap.

The V and J genes are TRBV20-1 and TRBJ1-1, with a possible D match to TRBD1 (5 bases). CDR1 and CDR2 from the germline V gene are DFQATT and SNEGSKA (reference sequence). The V and J ends lost 0 bases and 1 base respectively, with 12 bases between them. This CDR3 has 15 amino acids. CDR3 bases: TGCAGTGCTAGAGATAGGGGCGGGCCGAACACTGAAGCTTTCTTT. Translating it yields CSARDRGGPNTEAFF.

This clonotype showed up just a few times. The chain couples TRBV2 to TRBJ2-7; D call uncertain. Deletions cut 2 bases from V and 2 bases from J, with 10 bases between. This CDR3 has 14 residues. Looked up from germline, CDR1 is SNHLY and CDR2 is FYNNEI. The CDR3, as DNA: TGTGCCAGCAGTGAATATTATGACCCCTACGAGCAGTACTTC. Amino acids: CASSEYYDPYEQYF.

This clonotype was recorded at least ten times. V gene TRBV4-3 combines with J gene TRBJ1-1; tentatively, D is TRBD1 (5 bases). The germline V gene has CDR1 LGHNA and CDR2 YSLEER. V lost 3 bases and J 0 bases, leaving 20 bases between the germline ends. CDR3 length equals 18 residues. The CDR3 bases are TGCGCCAGCAGCCAGGGGGGAATGGGCGGCGGTATGAACACTGAAGCTTTCTTT. It yields the protein CASSQGGMGGGMNTEAFF.

This clonotype has more than one count but fewer than ten. The rearrangement links TRBV5-1 to TRBJ2-3, with TRBD2 matching 12 bases. The V gene end was trimmed by 5 bases and the J gene end by 4 bases; junction bases not matched to a gene: 11. Germline values: CDR1 SGHRS, CDR2 YFSETQ. The CDR3 has 17 residues. The CDR3, as DNA: TGCGCCAGCAGTCCTCTAGCGGGGGGGCCGAGGGCAGATACGCAGTATTTT. This codes for CASSPLAGGPRADTQYF.

The genes are TRBV12-3 or TRBV12-4 and TRBJ1-2; the D is unclear. V was cut by 5 bases and J by 7 bases, with 8 bases left in between. This CDR3 has 11 residues. The CDR3, as DNA: TGTGCCAGCAGTCTCAGGACTGGCTACACCTTC. Protein: CASSLRTGYTF.

This clonotype has a count of ten or more. The chain carries TRBV9 and TRBJ2-1; D might be TRBD1 or TRBD2, each matching 5 bases. The germline V and J ends were trimmed by 3 bases and 4 bases, with 11 bases remaining between them. The CDR3 spans 14 residues. Germline V gene sequence: CDR1 SGDLS, CDR2 YYNGEE. The CDR3 loop reads CASSGRDLYNEQFF. The CDR3 nucleotides read TGTGCCAGCAGCGGCCGGGACCTTTACAATGAGCAGTTCTTC.

The V call is TRBV7-2, the J call TRBJ2-7, with 9 positions matching TRBD1. V lost 5 bases and J lost 6; bases outside the gene matches: 11. The CDR3 is 15 residues long. Germline lookup yields CDR1 SGHTA and CDR2 FQGNSA. The CDR3: CASSNGQGRFSEQYV. CDR3 nucleotides: TGTGCCAGCAGCAACGGACAGGGGCGGTTCAGCGAGCAGTACGTC.

This clonotype was counted at least ten times. This chain uses TRBV27 with TRBJ2-7; D gene ambiguous. V was cut by 11 bases and J by 3 bases, with 17 bases left in between. The CDR3 runs to 13 residues. Per the germline V gene, CDR1 is MNHEY and CDR2 is SMNVEV (reference sequence). This CDR3 reads CAVSSLGGYEQYF. The CDR3 DNA is TGTGCCGTATCGTCCCTTGGCGGCTACGAGCAGTACTTC.

This clonotype was counted many times. J is TRBJ1-6 and V is TRBV27, with D uncertain. The germline V gene encodes CDR1 MNHEY and CDR2 SMNVEV (reference sequence). The CDR3 runs to 15 residues. V was cut by 2 bases and J by 7 bases, with 12 bases left in between. CDR3 protein: CASSLIGSRNSPLHF. The CDR3 nucleotides read TGTGCCAGCAGTTTAATCGGTAGTAGGAATTCACCCCTCCACTTT.

Ten or more counts support this clonotype. The chain recombines TRBV6-5 with TRBJ1-1; D remains ambiguous. V lost 0 bases and J 4 bases, leaving 18 bases between the germline ends. CDR3 size: 17 residues. Germline V CDR1 and CDR2: MNHEY, SVGAGI. Written as DNA, the CDR3 is TGTGCCAGCAGTTACTCGTATTCGGGGATCGGTGGCACTGAAGCTTTCTTT. Translating it yields CASSYSYSGIGGTEAFF.

This clonotype was detected ten times or more. V usage is TRBV20-1 and J usage is TRBJ2-3; 9 nucleotides line up with TRBD1. The germline gives CDR1 DFQATT, CDR2 SNEGSKA (reference sequence). The junction had 7 bases not matched to a gene; V was cut back by 3 bases and J by 6 bases. This CDR3 is 14 amino acids long. The CDR3 nucleotides read TGCAGTGCTAGGCCATTACAGGGGGCTGATACGCAGTATTTT. Protein product: CSARPLQGADTQYF.

The chain combines TRBV6-5 with TRBJ2-3; 13 nucleotides line up with TRBD2. The V gene end was trimmed by 6 bases and the J gene end by 3 bases; junction bases not matched to a gene: 6. Germline values: CDR1 MNHEY, CDR2 SVGAGI. This CDR3 is built from 16 residues. The CDR3 loop reads CASRQTSGGLTDTQYF. Written as DNA, the CDR3 is TGTGCCAGCAGGCAGACTAGCGGGGGGTTGACAGATACGCAGTATTTT.

This clonotype was recorded at least ten times. The V and J genes are TRBV5-1 and TRBJ2-7; unclear D gene. Trimming stripped 6 bases from V and 1 base from J, with 14 bases between. Germline CDR1 and CDR2: SGHRS and YFSETQ. The length of the CDR3 is 14 residues. The chain's CDR3 is CASNLGGVSYEQYF. The DNA of the CDR3 is TGCGCCAGCAACCTCGGTGGGGTATCCTACGAGCAGTACTTC.

At least ten counts were recorded for this clonotype. The gene calls are TRBV7-3 and TRBJ2-3; TRBD1 agrees at 7 bases. Per germline, CDR1 SGHTA and CDR2 FQGTGA. This CDR3 has 14 residues. V gave up 5 bases and J gave up 6 bases; unmatched junction bases: 8. The DNA for the CDR3 is TGTGCCAGCAGCCTTAGGGGGCGCGACGATACGCAGTATTTT. This encodes CASSLRGRDDTQYF.

This clonotype has ten or more counts. V is TRBV2 and J is TRBJ1-2; D not certain. Germline V gene data show CDR1 as SNHLY and CDR2 as FYNNEI. Trimming cost V 6 bases and J 8 bases, with 10 bases left between them. This CDR3 contains 11 residues. CDR3 sequence reads: CASRREEGYTF. The CDR3 DNA reads TGTGCCAGCAGACGGGAGGAGGGCTACACCTTC.

Only a few counts were recorded for this clonotype. V is TRBV18 and J is TRBJ2-5; TRBD1 aligns across 9 bases. CDR1 is KGHSH, CDR2 LQKENI, per germline. The trim removed 4 bases at V and 5 bases at J, leaving 8 bases unmatched. This CDR3 contains 15 residues. DNA for the CDR3: TGTGCCAGCTCACTGGGGACAGGGATGGGCGAGACCCAGTACTTC. Translating it yields CASSLGTGMGETQYF.

This clonotype has only a few counts. The V and J genes are TRBV5-1 and TRBJ1-2; no reliable D call. The V gene's germline CDR1 is SGHRS and CDR2 YFSETQ. Trimming removed 1 base from V and 1 base from J, with 5 bases in between. The CDR3 contains 13 residues. CDR3 coding DNA: TGCGCCAGCAGCTTGAGCTTTAACTATGGCTACACCTTC. Amino acids: CASSLSFNYGYTF.

This clonotype was counted at least ten times. The chain carries TRBV10-3 and TRBJ1-2; D perhaps matches TRBD1 (6 bases). The V gene's germline CDR1 is ENHRY and CDR2 SYGVKD. The V end lost 6 bases, the J end lost 6 bases, and 20 bases lay between the germline ends. There are 15 residues in the CDR3. The CDR3 DNA is TGTGCCATCAGGGACAGCGAAGAGCGATGGGATGGCTACACCTTC. Amino acids: CAIRDSEERWDGYTF.

This clonotype was detected many times. The V gene is TRBV30, the J gene TRBJ1-5, with D unresolved. Trimming stripped 0 bases from V and 0 bases from J, with 3 bases between. The CDR3 consists of 13 residues. The V gene's germline CDR1 is GTSNPN and CDR2 SVGIG (reference sequence). This CDR3 reads CAWSVGSNQPQHF. DNA of the CDR3: TGTGCCTGGAGTGTGGGTAGCAATCAGCCCCAGCATTTT.

The rearrangement links TRBV20-1 to TRBJ1-2, with D unresolved. The germline V gene encodes CDR1 DFQATT and CDR2 SNEGSKA (reference sequence). The CDR3 covers 13 residues. Trimming took off 3 bases at V and 8 bases at J, with 16 bases between the two ends. CDR3 bases: TGCAGTGCTAGCCCACCCGGTCTGGGGGGCTACACCTTC. Protein: CSASPPGLGGYTF.

The V and J genes are TRBV20-1 and TRBJ2-5; maybe TRBD2 (5 bases). The germline CDR1 and CDR2 sequences are DFQATT and SNEGSKA (reference sequence). The CDR3 consists of 15 residues. V was clipped by 3 bases and J by 1 base, with 15 bases between them. DNA for the CDR3: TGCAGTGCTAGTCGGCTGAGGGCGGTCCAAGAGACCCAGTACTTC. Its protein is CSASRLRAVQETQYF.

This clonotype was recorded many times. The V call is TRBV5-1, the J call TRBJ1-1, with 8 bases that match TRBD1. The CDR3 extends over 14 amino acids. Germline CDR1 is SGHRS and CDR2 is YFSETQ. J gave up 1 base and V 7 bases, and 6 bases lay outside the gene matches. CDR3 residues: CASGLTGENTEAFF. CDR3 DNA sequence: TGCGCCAGCGGTCTGACAGGGGAGAACACTGAAGCTTTCTTT.

This rearrangement joins TRBV5-1 to TRBJ2-1; no clear D gene. Trimming stripped 2 bases from V and 6 bases from J, with 15 bases between. CDR1 and CDR2 (germline): SGHRS, YFSETQ. CDR3 length: 15 amino acids. The CDR3 sequence is CASSFSPGELNEQFF. The CDR3 DNA reads TGCGCCAGCAGCTTTTCTCCGGGTGAGCTCAATGAGCAGTTCTTC.

This chain links TRBV14 with TRBJ1-2; TRBD1 agrees at 9 bases. This CDR3 comprises 17 residues. The junction had 12 bases not matched to a gene; V was cut back by 0 bases and J by 7 bases. CDR1 and CDR2 from the germline V gene are SGHDN and FVKESK. The chain's CDR3 is CASSQDRRDRVLSGYTF. The CDR3 DNA reads TGTGCCAGCAGCCAAGATCGTCGGGACAGGGTACTCAGTGGCTACACCTTC.

This clonotype has just a few counts. V gene TRBV5-1 combines with J gene TRBJ2-3; D might be TRBD1 or TRBD2, each matching 6 bases. From germline, CDR1 is SGHRS and CDR2 YFSETQ. V was trimmed by 1 base and J by 5 bases, leaving 11 bases between them. This CDR3 spans 14 amino acids. CDR3 region: CASSLWGAEDTQYF. In nucleotides, the CDR3 is TGCGCCAGCAGCTTGTGGGGGGCGGAAGATACGCAGTATTTT.

This clonotype was counted at least ten times. The rearrangement joins TRBV6-6 to TRBJ2-3; perhaps D is TRBD1 or TRBD2 (6 bases each). From germline, CDR1 is MNHNY and CDR2 SVGAGI (reference sequence). There are 11 residues in the CDR3. V shed 10 bases and J shed 5 bases, with 10 bases lying between them. Here the CDR3 reads CATRGEDTQYF. CDR3 nucleotide sequence: TGTGCCACTAGGGGGGAAGATACGCAGTATTTT.